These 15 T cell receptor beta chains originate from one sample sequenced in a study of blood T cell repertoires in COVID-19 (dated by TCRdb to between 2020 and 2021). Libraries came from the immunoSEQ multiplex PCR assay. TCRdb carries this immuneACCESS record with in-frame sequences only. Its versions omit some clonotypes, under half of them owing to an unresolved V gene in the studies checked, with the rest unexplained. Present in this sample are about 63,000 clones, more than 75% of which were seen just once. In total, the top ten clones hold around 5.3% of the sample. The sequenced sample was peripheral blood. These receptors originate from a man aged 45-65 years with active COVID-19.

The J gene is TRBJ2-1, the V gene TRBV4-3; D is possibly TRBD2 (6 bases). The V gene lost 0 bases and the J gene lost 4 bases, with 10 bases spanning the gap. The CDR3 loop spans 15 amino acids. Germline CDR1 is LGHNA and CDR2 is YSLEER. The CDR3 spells CASSQDNGGYNEQFF. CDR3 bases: TGCGCCAGCAGCCAAGATAACGGAGGGTACAATGAGCAGTTCTTC.

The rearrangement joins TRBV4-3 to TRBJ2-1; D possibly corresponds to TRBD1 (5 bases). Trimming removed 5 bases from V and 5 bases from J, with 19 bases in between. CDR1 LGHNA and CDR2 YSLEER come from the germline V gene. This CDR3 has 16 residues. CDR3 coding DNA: TGCGCCAGCAGCGCCCAAGGGGTAGACCTCCACAATGAGCAGTTCTTC. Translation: CASSAQGVDLHNEQFF.

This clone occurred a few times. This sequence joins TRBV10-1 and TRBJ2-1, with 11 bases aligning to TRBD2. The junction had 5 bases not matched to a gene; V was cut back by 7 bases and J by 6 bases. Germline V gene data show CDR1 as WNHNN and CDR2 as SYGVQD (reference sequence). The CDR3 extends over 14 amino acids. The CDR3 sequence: CASINTSGSNEQFF. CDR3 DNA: TGCGCCAGCATTAATACTAGCGGGAGCAATGAGCAGTTCTTC.

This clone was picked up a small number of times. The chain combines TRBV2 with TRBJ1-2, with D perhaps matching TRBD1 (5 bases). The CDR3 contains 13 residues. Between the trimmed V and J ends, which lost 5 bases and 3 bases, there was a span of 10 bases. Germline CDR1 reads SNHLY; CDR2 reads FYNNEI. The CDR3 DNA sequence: TGTGCCAGCAGTCGGGGGGAGGACTATGGCTACACCTTC. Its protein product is CASSRGEDYGYTF. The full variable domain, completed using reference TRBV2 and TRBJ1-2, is EPEVTQTPSHQVTQMGQEVILRCVPISNHLYFYWYRQILGQKVEFLVSFYNNEISEKSEIFDDQFSVERPDGSNFTLKIRSTKLEDSAMYFCASSRGEDYGYTFGSGTRLTVV.

The CDR3 bases are TGCGCCAGCAGCGCCACAGGGAGCTCCTACGAGCAGTACTTC. Its protein product is CASSATGSSYEQYF. The rearrangement joins TRBV5-1 to TRBJ2-7; TRBD1 is a possible D gene (6 bases). Trimming shortened V by 4 bases and J by 0 bases, and 11 bases separated the two germline ends. This CDR3 is 14 amino acids long. CDR1 SGHRS and CDR2 YFSETQ come from the germline V gene.

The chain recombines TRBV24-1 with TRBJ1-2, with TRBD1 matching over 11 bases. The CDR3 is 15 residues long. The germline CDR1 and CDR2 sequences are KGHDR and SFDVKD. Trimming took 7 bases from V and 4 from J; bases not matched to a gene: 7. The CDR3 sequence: CATSAGQGAGYGYTF. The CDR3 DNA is TGTGCCACCAGCGCAGGACAGGGGGCTGGCTATGGCTACACCTTC.

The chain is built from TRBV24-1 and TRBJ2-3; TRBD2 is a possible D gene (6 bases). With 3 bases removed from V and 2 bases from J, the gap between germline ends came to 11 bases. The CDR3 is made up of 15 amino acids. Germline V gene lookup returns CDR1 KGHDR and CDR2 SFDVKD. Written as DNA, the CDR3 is TGTGCCACCAGTGATGTGGGAGGAGACACAGATACGCAGTATTTT. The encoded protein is CATSDVGGDTDTQYF.

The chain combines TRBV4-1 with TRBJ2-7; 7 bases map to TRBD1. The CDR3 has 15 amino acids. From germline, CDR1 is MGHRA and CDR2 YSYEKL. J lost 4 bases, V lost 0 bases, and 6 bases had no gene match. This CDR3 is CASSQEGRGSYEQYF. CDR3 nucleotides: TGCGCCAGCAGCCAAGAGGGCAGGGGGTCGTACGAGCAGTACTTC.

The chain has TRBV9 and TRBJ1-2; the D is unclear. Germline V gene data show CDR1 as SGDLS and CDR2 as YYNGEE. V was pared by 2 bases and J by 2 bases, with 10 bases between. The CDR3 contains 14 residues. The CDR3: CASSVSEGNYGYTF. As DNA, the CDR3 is TGTGCCAGCAGCGTTTCGGAGGGAAACTATGGCTACACCTTC.

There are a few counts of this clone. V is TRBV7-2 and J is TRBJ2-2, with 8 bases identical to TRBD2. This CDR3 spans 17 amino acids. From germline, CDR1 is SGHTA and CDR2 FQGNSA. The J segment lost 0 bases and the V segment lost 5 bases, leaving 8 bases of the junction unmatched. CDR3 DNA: TGTGCCAGCAGCCCGAAGGTAGCGGGAACGAACACCGGGGAGCTGTTTTTT. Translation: CASSPKVAGTNTGELFF.

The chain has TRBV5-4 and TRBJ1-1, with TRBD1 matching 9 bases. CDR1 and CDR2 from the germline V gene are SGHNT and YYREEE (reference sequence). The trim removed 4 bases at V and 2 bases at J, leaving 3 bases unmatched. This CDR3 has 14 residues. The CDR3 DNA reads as TGTGCCAGCAGCCGGGACAGGGTAAACACTGAAGCTTTCTTT. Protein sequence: CASSRDRVNTEAFF.

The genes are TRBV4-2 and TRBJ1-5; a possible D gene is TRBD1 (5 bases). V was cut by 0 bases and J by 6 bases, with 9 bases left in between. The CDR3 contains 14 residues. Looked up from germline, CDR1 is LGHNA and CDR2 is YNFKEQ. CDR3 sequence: CASSQDRDAQPQHF. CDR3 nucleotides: TGTGCCAGCAGCCAAGACAGGGATGCTCAGCCCCAGCATTTT.

The CDR3, as DNA: TGCGCCAGCAGCTTAGGAGGGGGCAAAGAGACCCAGTACTTC. Protein: CASSLGGGKETQYF. This rearrangement joins TRBV5-1 to TRBJ2-5, with D maybe TRBD1 (7 bases). Germline V gives CDR1 SGHRS, CDR2 YFSETQ. The V gene lost 2 bases and the J gene lost 3 bases, with 11 bases spanning the gap. The CDR3 extends over 14 amino acids.

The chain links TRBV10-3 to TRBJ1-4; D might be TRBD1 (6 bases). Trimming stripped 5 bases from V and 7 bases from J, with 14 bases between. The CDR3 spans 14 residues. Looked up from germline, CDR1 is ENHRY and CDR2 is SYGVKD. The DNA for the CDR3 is TGTGCCATCAGTACACCAGGGGATGGTGAAAAACTGTTTTTT. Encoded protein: CAISTPGDGEKLFF.

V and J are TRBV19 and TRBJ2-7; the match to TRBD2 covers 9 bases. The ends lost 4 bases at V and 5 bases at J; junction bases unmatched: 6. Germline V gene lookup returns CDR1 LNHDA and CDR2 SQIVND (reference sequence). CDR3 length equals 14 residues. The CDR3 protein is CASSTSGVTHEQYF. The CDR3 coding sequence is TGTGCCAGTAGTACTAGCGGGGTAACCCACGAGCAGTACTTC.